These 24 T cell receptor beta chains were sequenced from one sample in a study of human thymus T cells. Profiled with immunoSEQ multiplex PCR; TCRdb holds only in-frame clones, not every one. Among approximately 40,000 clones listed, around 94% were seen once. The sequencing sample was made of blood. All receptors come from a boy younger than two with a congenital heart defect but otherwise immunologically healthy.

The DNA of the CDR3 is TGTGCCAGCAGCTTGGGCCCGGCAGGGCTCTATAATTCACCCCTCCACTTT. Translating gives CASSLGPAGLYNSPLHF. The gene calls are TRBV7-2 and TRBJ1-6; D possibly corresponds to TRBD1 (5 bases). Germline CDR1 SGHTA, CDR2 FQGNSA. With 3 bases removed from V and 3 bases from J, the gap between germline ends came to 15 bases. CDR3 size: 17 residues.

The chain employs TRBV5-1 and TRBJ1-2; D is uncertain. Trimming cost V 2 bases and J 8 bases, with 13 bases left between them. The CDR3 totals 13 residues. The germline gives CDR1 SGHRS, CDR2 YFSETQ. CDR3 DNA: TGCGCCAGCAGCTTAGAGAGCCATGGAGGCTACACCTTC. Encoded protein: CASSLESHGGYTF.

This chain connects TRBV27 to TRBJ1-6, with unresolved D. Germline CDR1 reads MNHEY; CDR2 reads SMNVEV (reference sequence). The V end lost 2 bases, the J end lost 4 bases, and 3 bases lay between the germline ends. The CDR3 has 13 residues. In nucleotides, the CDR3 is TGTGCCAGCAGTTTAGGTTATAATTCACCCCTCCACTTT. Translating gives CASSLGYNSPLHF.

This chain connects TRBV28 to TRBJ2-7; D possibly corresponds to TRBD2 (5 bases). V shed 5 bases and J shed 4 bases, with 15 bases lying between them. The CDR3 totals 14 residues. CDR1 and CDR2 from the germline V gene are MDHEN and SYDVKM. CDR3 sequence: CASSSVGRRYEQYF. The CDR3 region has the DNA TGTGCCAGCAGTAGCGTAGGGAGAAGATACGAGCAGTACTTC.

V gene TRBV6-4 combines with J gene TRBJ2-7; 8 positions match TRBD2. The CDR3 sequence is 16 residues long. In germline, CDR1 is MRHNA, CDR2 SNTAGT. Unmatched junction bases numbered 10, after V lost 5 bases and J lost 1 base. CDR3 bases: TGTGCCAGCAGTCCCCGGGGTAGCGGGGTTTCCTACGAGCAGTACTTC. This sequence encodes CASSPRGSGVSYEQYF.

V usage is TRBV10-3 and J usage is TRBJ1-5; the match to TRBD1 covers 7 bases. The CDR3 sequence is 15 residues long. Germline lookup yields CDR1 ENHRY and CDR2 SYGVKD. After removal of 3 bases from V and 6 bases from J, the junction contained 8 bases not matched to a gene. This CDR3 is CAISDPDREGQPQHF. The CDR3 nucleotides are TGTGCCATCAGTGACCCTGACAGGGAAGGTCAGCCCCAGCATTTT.

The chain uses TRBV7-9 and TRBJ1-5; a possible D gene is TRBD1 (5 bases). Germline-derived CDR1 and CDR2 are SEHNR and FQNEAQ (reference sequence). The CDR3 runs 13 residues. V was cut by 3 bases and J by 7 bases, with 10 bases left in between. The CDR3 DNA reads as TGTGCCAGCAGCTTGGGACGGGGGCAGCCCCAGCATTTT. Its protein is CASSLGRGQPQHF.

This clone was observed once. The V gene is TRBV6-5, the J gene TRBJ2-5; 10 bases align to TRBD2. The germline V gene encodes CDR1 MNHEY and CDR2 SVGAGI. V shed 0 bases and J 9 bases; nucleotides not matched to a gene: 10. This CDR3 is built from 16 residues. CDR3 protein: CASSYSTPSGGGAQYF. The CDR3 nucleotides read TGTGCCAGCAGTTACTCTACTCCTAGCGGGGGAGGAGCCCAGTACTTC.

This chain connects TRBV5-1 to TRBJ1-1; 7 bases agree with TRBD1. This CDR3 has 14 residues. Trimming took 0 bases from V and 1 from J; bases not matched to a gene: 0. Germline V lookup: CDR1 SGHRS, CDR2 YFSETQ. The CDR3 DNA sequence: TGCGCCAGCAGCTTGGAGGGGGCGAACACTGAAGCTTTCTTT. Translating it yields CASSLEGANTEAFF.

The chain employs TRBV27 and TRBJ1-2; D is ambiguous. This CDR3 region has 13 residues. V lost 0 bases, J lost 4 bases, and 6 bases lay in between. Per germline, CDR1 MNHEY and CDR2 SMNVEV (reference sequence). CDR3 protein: CASSLSGIYGYTF. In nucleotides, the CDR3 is TGTGCCAGCAGTTTATCAGGAATCTATGGCTACACCTTC.

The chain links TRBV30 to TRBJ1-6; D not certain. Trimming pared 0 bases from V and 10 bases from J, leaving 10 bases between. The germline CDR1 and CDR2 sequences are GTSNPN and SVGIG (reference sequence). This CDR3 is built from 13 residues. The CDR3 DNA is TGTGCCTGGAGTGTACTAGGAGGCTCACCCCTCCACTTT. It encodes CAWSVLGGSPLHF.

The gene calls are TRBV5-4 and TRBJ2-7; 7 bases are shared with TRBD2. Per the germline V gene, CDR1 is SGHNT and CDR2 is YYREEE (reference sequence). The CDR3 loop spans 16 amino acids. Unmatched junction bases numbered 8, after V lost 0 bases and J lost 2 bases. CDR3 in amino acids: CASSLGRSGGTYEQYF. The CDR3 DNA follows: TGTGCCAGCAGCTTGGGTAGGTCGGGGGGAACCTACGAGCAGTACTTC.

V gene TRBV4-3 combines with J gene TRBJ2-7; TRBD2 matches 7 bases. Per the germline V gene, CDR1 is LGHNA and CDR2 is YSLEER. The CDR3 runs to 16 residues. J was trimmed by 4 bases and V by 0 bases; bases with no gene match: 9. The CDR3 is CASSQDWGGVLYEQYF. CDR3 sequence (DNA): TGCGCCAGCAGCCAAGATTGGGGGGGGGTATTATACGAGCAGTACTTC.

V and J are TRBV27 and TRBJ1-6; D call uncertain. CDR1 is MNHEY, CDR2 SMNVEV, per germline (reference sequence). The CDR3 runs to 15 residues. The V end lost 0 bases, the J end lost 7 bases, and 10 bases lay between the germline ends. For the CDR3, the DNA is TGTGCCAGCAGTTTATCGATGGAAGGGAATTCACCCCTCCACTTT. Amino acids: CASSLSMEGNSPLHF.

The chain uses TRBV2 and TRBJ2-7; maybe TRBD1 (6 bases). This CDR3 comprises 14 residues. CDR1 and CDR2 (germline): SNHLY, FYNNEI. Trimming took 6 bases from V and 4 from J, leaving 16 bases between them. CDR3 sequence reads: CASRAWGRIYEQYF. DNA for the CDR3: TGTGCCAGCAGGGCTTGGGGGCGCATTTACGAGCAGTACTTC.

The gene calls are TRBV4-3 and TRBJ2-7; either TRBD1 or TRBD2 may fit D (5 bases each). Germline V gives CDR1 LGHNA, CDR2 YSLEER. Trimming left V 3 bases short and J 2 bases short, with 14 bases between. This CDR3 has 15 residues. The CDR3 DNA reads TGCGCCAGCAGCCATTCTTGGGGGACGGCCTACGAGCAGTACTTC. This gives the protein CASSHSWGTAYEQYF.

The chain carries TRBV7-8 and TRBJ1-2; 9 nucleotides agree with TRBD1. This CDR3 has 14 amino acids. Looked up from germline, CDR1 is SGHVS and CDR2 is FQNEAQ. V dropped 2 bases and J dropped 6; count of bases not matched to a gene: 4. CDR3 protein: CASSLRDRGNGYTF. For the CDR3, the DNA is TGTGCCAGCAGCTTAAGAGACAGGGGGAATGGCTACACCTTC.

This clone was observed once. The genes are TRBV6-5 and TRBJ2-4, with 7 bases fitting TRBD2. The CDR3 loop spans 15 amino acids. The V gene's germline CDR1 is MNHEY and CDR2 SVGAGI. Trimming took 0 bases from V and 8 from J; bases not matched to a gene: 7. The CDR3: CASSYSRREGDIQYF. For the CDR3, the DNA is TGTGCCAGCAGTTACTCGAGGAGGGAGGGAGACATTCAGTACTTC.

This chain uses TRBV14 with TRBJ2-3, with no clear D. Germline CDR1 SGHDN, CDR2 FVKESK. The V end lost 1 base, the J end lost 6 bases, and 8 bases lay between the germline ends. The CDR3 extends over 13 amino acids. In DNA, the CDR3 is TGTGCCAGCAGCCAAGTCTGGCGGGATACGCAGTATTTT. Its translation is CASSQVWRDTQYF.

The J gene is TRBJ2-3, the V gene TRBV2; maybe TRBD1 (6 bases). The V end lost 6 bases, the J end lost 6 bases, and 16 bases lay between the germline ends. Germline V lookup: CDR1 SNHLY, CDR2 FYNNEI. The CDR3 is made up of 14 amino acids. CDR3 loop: CASSTLWGQDTQYF. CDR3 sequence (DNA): TGTGCCAGCAGCACCTTGTGGGGGCAGGATACGCAGTATTTT.

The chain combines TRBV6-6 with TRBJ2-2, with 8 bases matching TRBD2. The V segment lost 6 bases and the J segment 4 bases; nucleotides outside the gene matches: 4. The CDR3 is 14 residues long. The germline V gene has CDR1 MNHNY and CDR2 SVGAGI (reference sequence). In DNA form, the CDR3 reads TGTGCCAGCAGGCGGACTAGCAGCACCGGGGAGCTGTTTTTT. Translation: CASRRTSSTGELFF.

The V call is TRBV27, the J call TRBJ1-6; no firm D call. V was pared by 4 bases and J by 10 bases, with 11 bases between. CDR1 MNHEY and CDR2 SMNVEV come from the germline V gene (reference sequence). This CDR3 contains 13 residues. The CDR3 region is CASSSPLRSPLHF. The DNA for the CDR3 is TGTGCCAGCAGTTCTCCCCTTAGATCACCCCTCCACTTT.

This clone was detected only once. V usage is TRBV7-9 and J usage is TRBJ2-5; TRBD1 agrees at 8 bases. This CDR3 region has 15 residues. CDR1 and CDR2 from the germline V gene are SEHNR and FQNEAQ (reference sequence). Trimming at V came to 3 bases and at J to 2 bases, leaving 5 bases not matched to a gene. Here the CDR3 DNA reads TGTGCCAGCAGCTTGGAGGGGACAGGACAAGAGACCCAGTACTTC. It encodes CASSLEGTGQETQYF.

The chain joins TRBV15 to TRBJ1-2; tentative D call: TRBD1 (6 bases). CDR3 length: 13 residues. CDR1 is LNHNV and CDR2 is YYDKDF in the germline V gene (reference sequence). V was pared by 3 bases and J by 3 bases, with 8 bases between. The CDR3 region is CATSRDSYYGYTF. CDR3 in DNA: TGTGCCACCAGCAGGGACAGTTACTATGGCTACACCTTC.